One T cell receptor (beta chain) is described in this entry. Study members were between about 18 and 100 years old and lived in over 20 US regions. Cohort assignment relied on participant-reported clinical history. The entry originates in a study of blood T cell repertoires in COVID-19. In the study overall: PBMCs, B-cell-depleted T cells, or T cells were the source of the cDNA or gDNA that made up the material.

The data were produced by immunoSEQ multiplex PCR, yet TCRdb's version contains in-frame clones alone and is incomplete. Of hundreds of thousands of clones listed, over 85% are singletons. With V trimmed by 3 bases and J by 7 bases, 8 bases remained unmatched. This CDR3 is built from 15 residues. Germline lookup yields CDR1 SGHTA and CDR2 FQGNSA. This chain uses TRBV7-2 with TRBJ2-1, with TRBD2 matching 8 bases. Sample: PBMCs or T cells enriched from blood (not recorded which). This clonotype originated in a woman aged 45-60 years who had been exposed to COVID-19. Written as DNA, the CDR3 is TGTGCCAGCAGCTTTGTAGCGGGATCCGAAAATGAGCAGTTCTTC. It is translated as CASSFVAGSENEQFF.